What follows are 25 T cell receptor beta chains derived from one specimen sequenced in a study of CD8+CD57+ T cells in acquired aplastic anemia. Genomic DNA, the template, was used for profiling of the TCR beta VDJ and CDR3. TCRdb analysed the reads with MiXCR anew, one entry per CDR3 protein. The table includes more than 250,000 distinct CDR3 sequences, approximately 80% detected once. Patients who underwent sequencing had shown CD8+CD57+ cell expansion by flow cytometry. The sequencing input was sorted CD4+, CD8+, or CD8+CD57+ T cells (not recorded which) from PBMCs. These receptors all stem from a human donor with aplastic anemia.

V gene TRBV11-3 combines with J gene TRBJ2-3, with D unresolved. The CDR3 runs 14 residues. Per germline, CDR1 SGHNT and CDR2 YENEEA. V lost 2 bases and J lost 3, with 9 bases in between. For the CDR3, the DNA is TGTGCCAGCAGCTTAAAAGGAACAACAGATACGCAGTATTTT. Translating gives CASSLKGTTDTQYF.

V usage is TRBV5-4 and J usage is TRBJ1-1; no clear D gene. Per germline, CDR1 SGHNT and CDR2 YYREEE (reference sequence). Trimming took off 2 bases at V and 0 bases at J, with 14 bases between the two ends. This CDR3 comprises 16 residues. The DNA of the CDR3 is TGTGCCAGCAGCTTTACTAGCGTCGTCTTGAACACTGAAGCTTTCTTT. It is translated as CASSFTSVVLNTEAFF.

V usage is TRBV7-9 and J usage is TRBJ1-4; D unresolved. Germline lookup yields CDR1 SEHNR and CDR2 FQNEAQ (reference sequence). Trimming left V 3 bases short and J 16 bases short, with 24 bases between. The CDR3 is made up of 15 amino acids. For the CDR3, the DNA is TGTGCCAGCAGCTTTCAAAGAAGCGGGTGGAGCAATGAGTTTTTT. It specifies CASSFQRSGWSNEFF. Full variable domain (rest looked up from reference TRBV7-9 and TRBJ1-4): DTGVSQNPRHKITKRGQNVTFRCDPISEHNRLYWYRQTLGQGPEFLTYFQNEAQLEKSRLLSDRFSAERPKGSFSTLEIQRTEQGDSAMYLCASSFQRSGWSNEFFGSGTQLSVL.

This clonotype has only one observation. The gene calls are TRBV19 and TRBJ2-7; the D gene is possibly TRBD1 (6 bases). CDR1 is LNHDA, CDR2 SQIVND, per germline (reference sequence). Trimming stripped 5 bases from V and 2 bases from J, with 10 bases between. The CDR3 runs to 13 residues. The CDR3 DNA follows: TGTGCCAGTAGTGGGGCAGGGGCCTACGAGCAGTACTTC. Protein product: CASSGAGAYEQYF.

This clonotype has only one observation. The junction shows a germline mismatch at one end, possibly a read error. V and J are TRBV7-3 and TRBJ2-3; the match to TRBD2 covers 9 bases. This CDR3 region has 13 residues. CDR1 and CDR2 from the germline V gene are SGHTA and FQGTGA. The CDR3 loop reads CSSGDRATALKHF. The CDR3 region has the DNA TGTTCTAGCGGGGACCGGGCTACAGCACTGAAGCATTTT.

The chain links TRBV10-3 to TRBJ2-3; 8 positions agree with TRBD1. CDR3 length: 16 amino acids. The V gene end was trimmed by 4 bases and the J gene end by 3 bases; junction bases not matched to a gene: 9. The germline V gene encodes CDR1 ENHRY and CDR2 SYGVKD. The CDR3 coding sequence is TGTGCCATCAGTGCCCTTCAGGGGGCGCCTACAGATACGCAGTATTTT. It yields the protein CAISALQGAPTDTQYF.

Regarding this clonotype: As the CDR3 is not closed by the conserved phenylalanine or tryptophan, this likely results from a read error. No DNA is shown, since the ends of the CDR3 on it are uncertain; the CDR3 is the one TCRdb lists. The genes are TRBV2 and TRBJ1-5; the D segment call TRBD1 is taken from the table without a DNA check. Germline values: CDR1 SNHLY, CDR2 FYNNEI. The CDR3 is 15 amino acids long, termini counted. The CDR3 spells CASSVGAARDQPLGP.

The chain has TRBV7-9 and TRBJ1-1; 7 nucleotides agree with TRBD1. After removal of 3 bases from V and 1 base from J, the junction contained 5 bases not matched to a gene. The germline V gene has CDR1 SEHNR and CDR2 FQNEAQ (reference sequence). The CDR3 has 15 residues. CDR3 region: CASSFHRTGNTEAFF. CDR3 nucleotide sequence: TGTGCCAGCAGCTTTCATCGGACAGGGAACACTGAAGCTTTCTTT.

The genes are TRBV4-3 and TRBJ2-1; 10 bases map to TRBD1. Matching the DNA end better, TRBJ2-7 makes the J call doubtful. CDR1 is LGHNA and CDR2 is YSLEER in the germline V gene. The CDR3 is 15 residues long. CDR3 DNA sequence: TGCGCCAGCAGCCCGGGGACAGGGGTAGCCGACGAGCAGTACTTC. The encoded protein is CASSPGTGVADEQYF.

The gene calls are TRBV7-6 and TRBJ2-2; D might be TRBD1 (6 bases). With 2 bases removed from V and 15 bases from J, the gap between germline ends came to 22 bases. The length of the CDR3 is 15 residues. Germline CDR1 is SGHVS and CDR2 is FNYEAQ. CDR3 residues: CASSLFQQGDRLLFF. The CDR3 region has the DNA TGTGCCAGCAGCTTATTCCAACAGGGCGACCGGTTGTTGTTTTTT.

Details on this clonotype: One end of the junction does not line up with germline, which may come from a read error. The rearrangement links TRBV7-6 to TRBJ2-5; possibly TRBD1 for D (6 bases). Looked up from germline, CDR1 is SGHVS and CDR2 is FNYEAQ. The CDR3 covers 14 residues. The CDR3 DNA is TGTGCCACCAGCATAGCCAACGGGACAAAAAACAAGTACTTC. Encoded protein: CATSIANGTKNKYF.

The chain joins TRBV12-3 or TRBV12-4 to TRBJ2-3; the match to TRBD2 covers 14 bases. V gave up 0 bases and J gave up 11 bases; unmatched junction bases: 7. The CDR3 consists of 16 residues. The CDR3 loop reads CASSLATSGRANEQYF. CDR3 DNA sequence: TGTGCCAGCAGTTTAGCGACTAGCGGGAGGGCAAATGAGCAGTATTTT.

Comments on this clonotype: Germline is not matched at one junction end, which may reflect a read error. The chain employs TRBV19 and TRBJ2-1; D remains ambiguous. Germline CDR1 is LNHDA and CDR2 is SQIVND (reference sequence). CDR3 length: 15 residues. As DNA, the CDR3 is TGTGCCAGTAGTATGACAAGGAGTTCCTCCAATGAGCAGTTCTTC. Translating it yields CASSMTRSSSNEQFF.

V is TRBV20-1 and J is TRBJ2-1; D unclear. The germline V and J ends were trimmed by 6 bases and 6 bases, with 15 bases remaining between them. The CDR3 is made up of 13 amino acids. The germline gives CDR1 DFQATT, CDR2 SNEGSKA (reference sequence). CDR3 loop: CSASSWERNEQFF. In DNA form, the CDR3 reads TGCAGTGCCAGTAGTTGGGAACGCAATGAGCAGTTCTTC.

The DNA of the CDR3 is TGTGCCAGCAGCTTGAACTGGGGTTCGAGCACATATACATCACCCCTCCACTTT. Translation: CASSLNWGSSTYTSPLHF. The V gene is TRBV7-9, the J gene TRBJ1-6; no firm D call. Trimming left V 3 bases short and J 10 bases short, with 25 bases between. The CDR3 length is 18 residues. In germline, CDR1 is SEHNR, CDR2 FQNEAQ (reference sequence).

This sequence joins TRBV7-6 and TRBJ2-2, with D possibly being TRBD2 (5 bases). There are 13 residues in the CDR3. V was clipped by 5 bases and J by 6 bases, with 10 bases between them. Germline V gives CDR1 SGHVS, CDR2 FNYEAQ. The CDR3 region is CASSLRDPGELFF. The CDR3 nucleotides are TGTGCCAGCAGCCTCCGGGATCCCGGGGAGCTGTTTTTT.

As concerns this clonotype: At one of its ends the junction is not consistent with the germline gene, which may arise from a read error. The chain combines TRBV7-9 with TRBJ2-3; possible D gene TRBD1, 7 bases. Germline V CDR1 and CDR2: SEHNR, FQNEAQ (reference sequence). The CDR3 totals 14 residues. CDR3 loop: CAGRGARDPDTQYF. In DNA form, the CDR3 reads TGTGCCGGCAGGGGGGCGAGGGATCCCGATACGCAGTATTTT.

This rearrangement joins TRBV4-3 to TRBJ2-7, with 7 bases that match TRBD1. CDR1 LGHNA and CDR2 YSLEER come from the germline V gene. Germline trimming cut 2 bases from V and 4 bases from J; bases unmatched to any gene: 8. This CDR3 comprises 15 residues. The CDR3 here is CASSQTIHRGYEQYF. The CDR3 DNA follows: TGCGCCAGCAGCCAAACGATTCACAGGGGTTACGAGCAGTACTTC.

Note on this clonotype: This CDR3 fails to terminate in the conserved phenylalanine or tryptophan, so it likely reflects a read error. It is unclear where the CDR3 begins or ends on the DNA, so no DNA is shown, and the CDR3 is as TCRdb lists it. The chain joins TRBV9 to TRBJ2-3; TRBD2, as called in the table, went unchecked against the DNA. The CDR3 comprises 12 residues, both ends counted. Germline V CDR1 and CDR2: SGDLS, YYNGEE. The chain's CDR3 is CASSVGTGGIDT.

The chain has TRBV20-1 and TRBJ2-1, with D possibly matching TRBD1 (5 bases). Trimming took 3 bases from V and 3 from J, leaving 12 bases between them. The CDR3 runs to 14 residues. CDR1 is DFQATT and CDR2 is SNEGSKA in the germline V gene (reference sequence). CDR3 sequence reads: CSASPLGDYNEQFF. The CDR3 coding sequence is TGCAGTGCTAGCCCCTTAGGGGACTACAATGAGCAGTTCTTC.

The chain joins TRBV9 to TRBJ1-6; no clear D. The CDR3 covers 16 residues. CDR1 is SGDLS and CDR2 is YYNGEE in the germline V gene. V was clipped by 3 bases and J by 3 bases, with 13 bases between them. The CDR3 DNA follows: TGTGCCAGCAGCGCCGGCGGCGCCGGCTATAATTCACCCCTCCACTTT. It encodes CASSAGGAGYNSPLHF.

Of note for this clonotype: Germline and junction disagree at one end, which may indicate a read error. This rearrangement joins TRBV19 to TRBJ2-3, with 8 bases aligning to TRBD2. Germline CDR1 is LNHDA and CDR2 is SQIVND (reference sequence). The CDR3 loop spans 15 amino acids. CDR3 nucleotide sequence: TGTGCCAGCAGCTCCGTTAGCGGGACCGAGGATAAGCAGTTTTTC. Its protein product is CASSSVSGTEDKQFF.

V and J are TRBV7-2 and TRBJ2-5; D is unclear. V gave up 0 bases and J gave up 11 bases, with 19 bases separating them. The CDR3 is 15 residues long. Germline-derived CDR1 and CDR2 are SGHTA and FQGNSA. CDR3 nucleotide sequence: TGTGCCAGCAGCTTAGCCCAAGGGCCCGATACGAAGCAGTACTTC. This encodes CASSLAQGPDTKQYF.

CDR3 sequence reads: CASSLGGGPDTQYTF. As DNA, the CDR3 is TGTGCCAGCAGCTTGGGTGGAGGGCCCGATACGCAGTACACCTTC. The chain is built from TRBV7-8 and TRBJ1-2; D remains unclear. This CDR3 is 15 amino acids long. The germline V and J ends were trimmed by 3 bases and 11 bases, with 22 bases remaining between them. Per the germline V gene, CDR1 is SGHVS and CDR2 is FQNEAQ.

The count of this clonotype is one. The V gene is TRBV15, the J gene TRBJ1-6, with D hard to call. This CDR3 is 14 amino acids long. Germline V gene sequence: CDR1 LNHNV, CDR2 YYDKDF (reference sequence). V was clipped by 0 bases and J by 7 bases, with 7 bases between them. This chain's CDR3 is CATSRDARNSPLHF. The CDR3 DNA reads TGTGCCACCAGCAGAGATGCGAGAAATTCACCCCTCCACTTT.